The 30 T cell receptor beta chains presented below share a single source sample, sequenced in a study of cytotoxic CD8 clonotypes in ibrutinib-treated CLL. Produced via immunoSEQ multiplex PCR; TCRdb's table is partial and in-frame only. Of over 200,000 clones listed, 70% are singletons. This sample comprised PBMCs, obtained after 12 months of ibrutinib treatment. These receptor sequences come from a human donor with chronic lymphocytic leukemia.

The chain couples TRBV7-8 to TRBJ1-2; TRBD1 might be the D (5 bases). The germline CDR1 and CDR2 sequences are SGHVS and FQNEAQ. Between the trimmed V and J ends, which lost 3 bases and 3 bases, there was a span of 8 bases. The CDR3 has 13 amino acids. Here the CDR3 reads CASSFPRDYGYTF. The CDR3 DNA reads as TGTGCCAGCAGCTTCCCCAGGGACTATGGCTACACCTTC.

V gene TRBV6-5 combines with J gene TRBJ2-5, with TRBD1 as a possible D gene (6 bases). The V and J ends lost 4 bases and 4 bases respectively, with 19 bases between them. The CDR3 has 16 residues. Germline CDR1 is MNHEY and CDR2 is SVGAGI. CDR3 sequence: CASSSHLGRGRETQYF. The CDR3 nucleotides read TGTGCCAGCAGTTCCCATCTAGGCAGGGGAAGAGAGACCCAGTACTTC.

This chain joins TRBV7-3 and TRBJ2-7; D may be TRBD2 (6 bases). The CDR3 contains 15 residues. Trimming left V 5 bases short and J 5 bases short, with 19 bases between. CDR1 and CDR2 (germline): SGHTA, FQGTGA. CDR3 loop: CASSPREGLGNEQYF. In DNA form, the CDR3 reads TGTGCCAGCAGCCCCCGCGAGGGACTTGGAAACGAGCAGTACTTC. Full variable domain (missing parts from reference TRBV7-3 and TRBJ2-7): GAGVSQTPSNKVTEKGKYVELRCDPISGHTALYWYRQSLGQGPEFLIYFQGTGAADDSGLPNDRFFAVRPEGSVSTLKIQRTERGDSAVYLCASSPREGLGNEQYFGPGTRLTVT.

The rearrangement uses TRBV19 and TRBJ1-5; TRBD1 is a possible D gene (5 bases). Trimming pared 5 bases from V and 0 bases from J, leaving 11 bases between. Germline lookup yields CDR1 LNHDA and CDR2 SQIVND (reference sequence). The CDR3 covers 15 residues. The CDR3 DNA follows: TGTGCCAGTAGTGACACAGGTTATAGCAATCAGCCCCAGCATTTT. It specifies CASSDTGYSNQPQHF.

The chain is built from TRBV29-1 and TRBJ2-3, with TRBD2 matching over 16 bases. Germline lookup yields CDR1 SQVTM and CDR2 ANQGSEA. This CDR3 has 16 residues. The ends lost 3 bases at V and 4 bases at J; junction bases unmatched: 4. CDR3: CSVEGTSGGAADTQYF. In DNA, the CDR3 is TGCAGCGTTGAGGGGACTAGCGGGGGGGCCGCAGATACGCAGTATTTT.

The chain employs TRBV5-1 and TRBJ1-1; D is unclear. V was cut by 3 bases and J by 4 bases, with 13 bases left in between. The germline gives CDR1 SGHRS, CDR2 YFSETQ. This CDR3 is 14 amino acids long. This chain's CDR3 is CASSSRTGPTEAFF. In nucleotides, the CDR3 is TGCGCCAGCAGCTCCAGGACGGGCCCCACTGAAGCTTTCTTT.

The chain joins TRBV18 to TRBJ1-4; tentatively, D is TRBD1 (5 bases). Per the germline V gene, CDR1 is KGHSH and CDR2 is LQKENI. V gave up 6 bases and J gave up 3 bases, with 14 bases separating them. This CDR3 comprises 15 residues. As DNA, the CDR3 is TGTGCCAGCTCCGAATTCGGGACCCCTAATGAAAAACTGTTTTTT. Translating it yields CASSEFGTPNEKLFF.

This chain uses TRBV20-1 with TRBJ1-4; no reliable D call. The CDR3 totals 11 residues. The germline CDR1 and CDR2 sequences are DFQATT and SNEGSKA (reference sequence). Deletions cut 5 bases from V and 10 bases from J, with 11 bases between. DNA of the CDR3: TGCAGTGCTCGGCCCGGTCGAAAACTGTTTTTT. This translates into CSARPGRKLFF.

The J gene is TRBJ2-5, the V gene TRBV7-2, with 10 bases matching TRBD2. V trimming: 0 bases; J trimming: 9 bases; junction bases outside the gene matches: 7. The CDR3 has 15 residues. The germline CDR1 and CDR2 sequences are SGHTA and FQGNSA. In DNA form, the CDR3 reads TGTGCCAGCAGCTTAGCACGAGCGGGGGGGTCGGCCCAGTACTTC. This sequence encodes CASSLARAGGSAQYF.

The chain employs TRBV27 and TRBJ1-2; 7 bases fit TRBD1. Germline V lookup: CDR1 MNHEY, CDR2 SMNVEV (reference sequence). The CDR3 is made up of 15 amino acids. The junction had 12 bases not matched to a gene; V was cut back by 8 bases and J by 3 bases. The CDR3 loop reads CASRYRETGYYGYTF. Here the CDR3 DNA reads TGTGCCAGCCGATATCGGGAGACAGGGTACTATGGCTACACCTTC.

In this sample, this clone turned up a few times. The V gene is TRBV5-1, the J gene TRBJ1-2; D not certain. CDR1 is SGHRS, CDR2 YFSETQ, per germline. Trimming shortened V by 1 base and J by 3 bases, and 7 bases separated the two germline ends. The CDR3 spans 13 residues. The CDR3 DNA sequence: TGCGCCAGCAGCTTGAACGGAGACTATGGCTACACCTTC. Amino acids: CASSLNGDYGYTF. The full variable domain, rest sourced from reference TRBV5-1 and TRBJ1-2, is KAGVTQTPRYLIKTRGQQVTLSCSPISGHRSVSWYQQTPGQGLQFLFEYFSETQRNKGNFPGRFSGRQFSNSRSEMNVSTLELGDSALYLCASSLNGDYGYTFGSGTRLTVV.

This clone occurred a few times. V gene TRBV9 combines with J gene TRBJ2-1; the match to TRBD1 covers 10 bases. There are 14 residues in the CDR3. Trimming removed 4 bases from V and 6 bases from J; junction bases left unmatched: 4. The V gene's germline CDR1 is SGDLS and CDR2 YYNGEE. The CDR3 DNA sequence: TGTGCCAGCAGCCCGCGGACAGGGGGCAATGAGCAGTTCTTC. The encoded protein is CASSPRTGGNEQFF.

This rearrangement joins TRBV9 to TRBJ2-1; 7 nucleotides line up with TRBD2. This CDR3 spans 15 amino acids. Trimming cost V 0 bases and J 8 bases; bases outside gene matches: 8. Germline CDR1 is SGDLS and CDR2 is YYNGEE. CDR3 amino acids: CASSVAASGLDEQFF. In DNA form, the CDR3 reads TGTGCCAGCAGCGTAGCGGCTAGCGGTTTAGATGAGCAGTTCTTC.

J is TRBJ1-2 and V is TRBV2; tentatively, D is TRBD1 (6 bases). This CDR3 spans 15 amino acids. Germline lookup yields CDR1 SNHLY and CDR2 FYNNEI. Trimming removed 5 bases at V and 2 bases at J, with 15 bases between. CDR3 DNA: TGTGCCAGCAGTAAGACCCGGACAGTCAACTATGGCTACACCTTC. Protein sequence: CASSKTRTVNYGYTF.

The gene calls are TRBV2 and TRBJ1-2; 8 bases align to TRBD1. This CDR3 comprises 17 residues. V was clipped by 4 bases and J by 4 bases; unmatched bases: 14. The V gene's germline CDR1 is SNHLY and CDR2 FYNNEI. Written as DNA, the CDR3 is TGTGCCAGCAGTGCTAGATTAAGGACAGGGAGTATCTATGGCTACACCTTC. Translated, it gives CASSARLRTGSIYGYTF.

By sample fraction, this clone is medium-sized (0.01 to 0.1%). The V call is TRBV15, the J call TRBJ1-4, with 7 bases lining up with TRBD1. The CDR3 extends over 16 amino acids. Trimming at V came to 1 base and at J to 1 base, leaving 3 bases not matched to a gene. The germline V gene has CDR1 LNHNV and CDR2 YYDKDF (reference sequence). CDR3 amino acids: CATSRAGTVTNEKLFF. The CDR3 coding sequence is TGTGCCACCAGCAGAGCGGGGACAGTAACTAATGAAAAACTGTTTTTT.

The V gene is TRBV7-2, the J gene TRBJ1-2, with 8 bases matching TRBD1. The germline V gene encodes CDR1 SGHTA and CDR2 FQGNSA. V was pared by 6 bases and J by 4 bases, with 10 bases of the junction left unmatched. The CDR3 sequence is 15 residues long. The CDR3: CASRSGGGESYGYTF. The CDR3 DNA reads TGTGCCAGCAGATCAGGGGGCGGGGAAAGCTATGGCTACACCTTC.

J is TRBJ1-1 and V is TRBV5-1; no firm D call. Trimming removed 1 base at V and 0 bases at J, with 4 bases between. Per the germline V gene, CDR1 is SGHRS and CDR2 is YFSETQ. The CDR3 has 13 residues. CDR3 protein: CASSLWMNTEAFF. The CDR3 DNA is TGCGCCAGCAGCTTGTGGATGAACACTGAAGCTTTCTTT.

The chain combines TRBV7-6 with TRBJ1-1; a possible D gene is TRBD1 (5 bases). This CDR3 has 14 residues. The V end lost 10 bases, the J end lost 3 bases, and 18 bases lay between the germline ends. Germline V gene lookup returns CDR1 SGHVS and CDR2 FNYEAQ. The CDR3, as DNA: TGTGCCACCGAATCAGGGTGGAGGGACACTGAAGCTTTCTTT. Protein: CATESGWRDTEAFF.

The CDR3 reads CASSSGLAGAPPYEQYF. Here the CDR3 DNA reads TGTGCCAGCAGCTCGGGACTAGCGGGGGCTCCCCCCTACGAGCAGTACTTC. This chain joins TRBV7-2 and TRBJ2-7; 14 bases line up with TRBD2. Trimming removed 4 bases from V and 2 bases from J; junction bases left unmatched: 7. The CDR3 runs 17 residues. The V gene's germline CDR1 is SGHTA and CDR2 FQGNSA. Looking up the rest from reference TRBV7-2 and TRBJ2-7 gives the full variable domain: GAGVSQSPSNKVTEKGKDVELRCDPISGHTALYWYRQSLGQGLEFLIYFQGNSAPDKSGLPSDRFSAERTGGSVSTLTIQRTQQEDSAVYLCASSSGLAGAPPYEQYFGPGTRLTVT.

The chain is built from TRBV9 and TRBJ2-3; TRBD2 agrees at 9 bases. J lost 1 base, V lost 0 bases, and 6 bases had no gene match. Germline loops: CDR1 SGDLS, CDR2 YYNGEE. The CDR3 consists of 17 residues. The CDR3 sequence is CASSVGAGGSGTDTQYF. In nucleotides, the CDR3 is TGTGCCAGCAGCGTAGGTGCGGGGGGGAGCGGCACAGATACGCAGTATTTT.

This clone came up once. The DNA for the CDR3 is TGTGCCAGTAGGTTAACAGAGAATCAGCCCCAGCATTTT. Its translation: CASRLTENQPQHF. The J gene is TRBJ1-5, the V gene TRBV19; D is ambiguous. V lost 6 bases and J lost 4, with 10 bases in between. This CDR3 has 13 amino acids. Looked up from germline, CDR1 is LNHDA and CDR2 is SQIVND (reference sequence).

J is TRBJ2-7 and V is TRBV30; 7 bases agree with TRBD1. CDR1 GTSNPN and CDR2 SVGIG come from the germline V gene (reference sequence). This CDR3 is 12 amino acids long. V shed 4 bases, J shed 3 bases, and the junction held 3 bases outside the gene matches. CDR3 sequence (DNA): TGTGCCTGGACATCAGGGGGCTACGAGCAGTACTTC. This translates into CAWTSGGYEQYF.

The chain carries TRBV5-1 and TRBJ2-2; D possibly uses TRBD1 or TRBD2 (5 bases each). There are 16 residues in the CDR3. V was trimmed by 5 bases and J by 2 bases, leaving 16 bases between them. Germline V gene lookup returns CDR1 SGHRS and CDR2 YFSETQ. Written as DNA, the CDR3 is TGCGCCAGCAGGAGAGGGGTCCGGCAAAACACCGGGGAGCTGTTTTTT. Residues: CASRRGVRQNTGELFF.

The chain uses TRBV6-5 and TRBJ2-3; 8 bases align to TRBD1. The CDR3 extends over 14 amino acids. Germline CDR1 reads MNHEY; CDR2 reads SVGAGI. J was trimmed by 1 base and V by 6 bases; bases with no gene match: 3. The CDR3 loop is CASSPTGGTDTQYF. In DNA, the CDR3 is TGTGCCAGCAGCCCGACAGGGGGCACAGATACGCAGTATTTT.

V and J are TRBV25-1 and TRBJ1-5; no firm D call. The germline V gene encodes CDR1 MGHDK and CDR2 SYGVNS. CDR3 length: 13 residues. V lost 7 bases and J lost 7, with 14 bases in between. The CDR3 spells CASTPRGGQPQHF. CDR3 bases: TGTGCCAGCACTCCACGGGGAGGGCAGCCCCAGCATTTT.

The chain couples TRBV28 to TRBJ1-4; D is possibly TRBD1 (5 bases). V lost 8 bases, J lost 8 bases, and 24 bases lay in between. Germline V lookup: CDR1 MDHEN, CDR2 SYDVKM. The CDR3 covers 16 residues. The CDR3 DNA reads TGTGCCAGCCTGAAGGTAGGGGTGGATCTGAGAGAAAAACTGTTTTTT. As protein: CASLKVGVDLREKLFF.

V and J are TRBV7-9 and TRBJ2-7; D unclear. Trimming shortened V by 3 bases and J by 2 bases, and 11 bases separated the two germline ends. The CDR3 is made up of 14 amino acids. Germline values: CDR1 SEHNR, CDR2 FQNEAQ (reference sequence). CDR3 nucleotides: TGTGCCAGCAGCTTGCCTCTGGATACCTACGAGCAGTACTTC. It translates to CASSLPLDTYEQYF.

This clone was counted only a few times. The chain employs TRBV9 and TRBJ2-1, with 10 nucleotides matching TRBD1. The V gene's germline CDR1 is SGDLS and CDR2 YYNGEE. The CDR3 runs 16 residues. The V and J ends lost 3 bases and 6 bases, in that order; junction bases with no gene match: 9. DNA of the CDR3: TGTGCCAGCAGCGACTCGGGACAGGGGAACCTCAATGAGCAGTTCTTC. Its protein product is CASSDSGQGNLNEQFF. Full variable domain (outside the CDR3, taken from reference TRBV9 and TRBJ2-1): DSGVTQTPKHLITATGQRVTLRCSPRSGDLSVYWYQQSLDQGLQFLIQYYNGEERAKGNILERFSAQQFPDLHSELNLSSLELGDSALYFCASSDSGQGNLNEQFFGPGTRLTVL.

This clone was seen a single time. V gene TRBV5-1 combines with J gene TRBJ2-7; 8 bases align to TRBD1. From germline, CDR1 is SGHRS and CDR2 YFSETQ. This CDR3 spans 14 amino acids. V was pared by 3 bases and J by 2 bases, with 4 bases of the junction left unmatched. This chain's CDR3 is CASSSRTGTYEQYF. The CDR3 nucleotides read TGCGCCAGCAGCTCGAGGACAGGGACCTACGAGCAGTACTTC.